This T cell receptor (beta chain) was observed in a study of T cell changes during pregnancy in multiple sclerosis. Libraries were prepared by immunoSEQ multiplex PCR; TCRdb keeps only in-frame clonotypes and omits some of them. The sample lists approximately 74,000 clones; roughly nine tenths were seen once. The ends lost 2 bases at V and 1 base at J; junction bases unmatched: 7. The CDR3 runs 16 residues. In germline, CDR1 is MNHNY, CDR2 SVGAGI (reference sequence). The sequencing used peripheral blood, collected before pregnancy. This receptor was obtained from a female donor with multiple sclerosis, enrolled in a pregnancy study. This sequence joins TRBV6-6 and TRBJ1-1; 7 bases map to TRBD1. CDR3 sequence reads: CASSYQTGTRNTEAFF. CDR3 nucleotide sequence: TGTGCCAGCAGTTACCAGACAGGGACCCGGAACACTGAAGCTTTCTTT.